One and the same sample provided the 26 T cell receptor beta chains below, sequenced in a study of regulatory T cells in long-lasting Graves disease. Libraries of TCR beta came from iRepertoire HTBI primers plus Arm-PCR of CDR3 regions. TCRdb re-derived calls from the multiplex PCR reads in MiXCR, one entry per CDR3 protein. Seen here are about 560,000 distinct CDR3 sequences, 15% to 20% observed once, and the top ten hold around 13%. The sample's time point: newly diagnosed GD, antithyroid drugs for less than 3 months. PBMCs were the source of the RNA used for TCR sequencing. This same sample was also part of a study on T cells in Graves' hyperthyroidism and ophthalmopathy.

The sample consisted of peripheral blood mononuclear cells (PBMCs), taken at new diagnosis, from a patient treated with antithyroid drugs. The source is a man in his late teens or twenties with Graves disease.

J is TRBJ1-3 and V is TRBV5-1; D is unresolved. CDR3 length: 15 amino acids. Germline V CDR1 and CDR2: SGHRS, YFSETQ. V lost 4 bases and J lost 0, with 11 bases in between. The CDR3 DNA follows: TGCGCCAGCAGCCCCCAGGTGGACTCTGGAAACACCATATATTTT. It encodes CASSPQVDSGNTIYF.

This clonotype was seen only once. This may be a read error, as it is one base from a much larger clone. The chain uses TRBV6-5 and TRBJ2-7; possibly TRBD1 or TRBD2 for D (5 bases each). This CDR3 comprises 16 residues. CDR1 and CDR2 (germline): MNHEY, SVGAGI. The ends were cut back, 0 bases at V and 1 base at J, with 13 bases in the middle. The CDR3 sequence: CASSYSGRVLSYEQYF. CDR3 coding DNA: TGTGCCAGCAGTTACTCGGGACGGGTCCTTTCCTACGAGCAGTACTTC.

This clonotype was counted between two and nine times. The V gene is TRBV6-2 or TRBV6-3, the J gene TRBJ2-1; 7 nucleotides align to TRBD1. There are 14 residues in the CDR3. Germline trimming cut 5 bases from V and 7 bases from J; bases unmatched to any gene: 8. Germline V gene data show CDR1 as MNHEY and CDR2 as SVGEGT. CDR3: CASSERQGWNEQFF. CDR3 bases: TGTGCCAGCAGTGAGAGACAGGGATGGAATGAGCAGTTCTTC.

This clonotype was counted ten times or more. The rearrangement uses TRBV7-3 and TRBJ2-1, with D tentatively TRBD2 (6 bases). Germline CDR1 and CDR2: SGHTA and FQGTGA. V was trimmed by 5 bases and J by 6 bases, leaving 11 bases between them. The CDR3 sequence is 13 residues long. The CDR3 sequence is CASSASVVNEQFF. The CDR3 DNA follows: TGTGCCAGCAGCGCTAGCGTGGTCAATGAGCAGTTCTTC.

The rearrangement links TRBV5-1 to TRBJ1-6; no clear D. The CDR3 runs 13 residues. Germline V lookup: CDR1 SGHRS, CDR2 YFSETQ. V dropped 4 bases and J dropped 7 bases, with 9 bases sitting between them. CDR3 DNA: TGCGCCAGCAGCCGGCAGACGAATTCACCCCTCCACTTT. Translated: CASSRQTNSPLHF.

This clonotype was seen only a few times. The V and J genes are TRBV3-1 and TRBJ1-1; TRBD1 might be the D (6 bases). Trimming took 8 bases from V and 4 from J, leaving 17 bases between them. CDR3 length equals 14 residues. CDR1 LGHDT and CDR2 YNNKEL come from the germline V gene (reference sequence). CDR3 bases: TGTGCCAGCTTCCCCCGGGGGGGGCTCACTGAAGCTTTCTTT. It yields the protein CASFPRGGLTEAFF.

This clonotype was recorded many times. This chain uses TRBV11-2 with TRBJ2-5; the D gene is possibly TRBD2 (6 bases). Germline lookup yields CDR1 SGHAT and CDR2 FQNNGV. The germline V and J ends were trimmed by 5 bases and 2 bases, with 12 bases remaining between them. The CDR3 is 14 amino acids. CDR3 loop: CASSPRTIQETQYF. CDR3 bases: TGTGCCAGCAGCCCCCGGACTATTCAAGAGACCCAGTACTTC.

This clonotype was counted ten times or more. The CDR3 sequence is CASSQVYRANYEQYF. Written as DNA, the CDR3 is TGCGCCAGCAGCCAAGTCTACCGGGCCAACTACGAGCAGTACTTC. The chain carries TRBV4-1 and TRBJ2-7, with D hard to call. Trimming took off 1 base at V and 3 bases at J, with 13 bases between the two ends. The CDR3 is 15 amino acids. From germline, CDR1 is MGHRA and CDR2 YSYEKL.

The rearrangement uses TRBV20-1 and TRBJ1-5; 9 bases fit TRBD1. The germline CDR1 and CDR2 sequences are DFQATT and SNEGSKA (reference sequence). With V trimmed by 4 bases and J by 2 bases, 6 bases remained unmatched. The CDR3 runs 15 residues. The CDR3 loop reads CSANRGRLGNQPQHF. CDR3 coding DNA: TGCAGTGCTAACAGGGGGCGACTAGGCAATCAGCCCCAGCATTTT.

This clonotype was seen a few times. The chain joins TRBV20-1 to TRBJ2-7; 10 bases map to TRBD2. The germline gives CDR1 DFQATT, CDR2 SNEGSKA (reference sequence). This CDR3 is built from 13 residues. With V trimmed by 5 bases and J by 6 bases, 7 bases remained unmatched. The CDR3 spells CSAQREGQGEQYF. In nucleotides, the CDR3 is TGCAGTGCTCAGCGGGAGGGCCAGGGCGAGCAGTACTTC.

This chain connects TRBV20-1 to TRBJ1-5; D is unresolved. CDR1 DFQATT and CDR2 SNEGSKA come from the germline V gene (reference sequence). Trimming stripped 5 bases from V and 0 bases from J, with 11 bases between. The CDR3 runs 14 residues. The CDR3 DNA reads TGCAGTGCTGGGCAGGCCCGTAGCAATCAGCCCCAGCATTTT. Translated: CSAGQARSNQPQHF.

The V call is TRBV9, the J call TRBJ1-1, with D unresolved. Trimming pared 0 bases from V and 1 base from J, leaving 13 bases between. This CDR3 contains 16 residues. Germline V CDR1 and CDR2: SGDLS, YYNGEE. As DNA, the CDR3 is TGTGCCAGCAGCGTAGCTGGGGAGGGTGGGAACACTGAAGCTTTCTTT. Amino acid sequence: CASSVAGEGGNTEAFF.

This clonotype was recorded a few times. The chain recombines TRBV7-6 with TRBJ2-1; TRBD2 is a possible D gene (6 bases). The CDR3 is 13 residues long. Per the germline V gene, CDR1 is SGHVS and CDR2 is FNYEAQ. V lost 7 bases to trimming and J lost 12 bases, with 19 bases between them. CDR3 nucleotide sequence: TGTGCCAGCACTCCGGGAGATCAGAGGGGGCAGTTCTTC. Protein product: CASTPGDQRGQFF.

The rearrangement uses TRBV12-3 or TRBV12-4 and TRBJ2-3; 7 bases fit TRBD2. The V gene end was trimmed by 3 bases and the J gene end by 4 bases; junction bases not matched to a gene: 7. The CDR3 is 15 amino acids. CDR3 in DNA: TGTGCCAGCAGTTTGGGGGGGACCCCCTCAGATACGCAGTATTTT. As protein: CASSLGGTPSDTQYF.

This clonotype has at least ten counts. J is TRBJ1-2 and V is TRBV11-2, with D unclear. V lost 4 bases, J lost 8 bases, and 14 bases lay in between. The CDR3 has 13 residues. Germline values: CDR1 SGHAT, CDR2 FQNNGV. Written as DNA, the CDR3 is TGTGCCAGCAGCTCCGACCTGGGAAGCGGCTACACCTTC. This sequence encodes CASSSDLGSGYTF.

This clonotype came up a few times. This chain links TRBV29-1 with TRBJ2-7, with 10 bases lining up with TRBD1. The junction had 5 bases not matched to a gene; V was cut back by 5 bases and J by 1 base. Germline V gene lookup returns CDR1 SQVTM and CDR2 ANQGSEA. This CDR3 is built from 14 residues. The CDR3 loop is CSVTGTGASYEQYF. DNA for the CDR3: TGCAGCGTTACTGGGACAGGGGCTTCCTACGAGCAGTACTTC.

This clonotype was recorded a few times. V gene TRBV13 combines with J gene TRBJ2-1; the D is unclear. Trimming took 3 bases from V and 2 from J, leaving 11 bases between them. CDR1 and CDR2 (germline): PRHDT, FYEKMQ (reference sequence). CDR3 size: 15 residues. The DNA for the CDR3 is TGTGCCAGCAGCTTCGGAGCCCTAACCTACAATGAGCAGTTCTTC. It specifies CASSFGALTYNEQFF.

This clonotype was observed a few times. The chain combines TRBV7-3 with TRBJ2-2; 9 bases map to TRBD2. The CDR3 consists of 15 residues. Germline V gene sequence: CDR1 SGHTA, CDR2 FQGTGA. With V trimmed by 2 bases and J by 5 bases, 3 bases remained unmatched. The CDR3 is CASSLAGGDTGELFF. In DNA form, the CDR3 reads TGTGCCAGCAGCTTAGCGGGAGGGGATACCGGGGAGCTGTTTTTT.

The chain employs TRBV20-1 and TRBJ2-1; D may match TRBD1 or TRBD2 (5 bases each). Germline CDR1 DFQATT, CDR2 SNEGSKA (reference sequence). The germline V and J ends were trimmed by 3 bases and 12 bases, with 12 bases remaining between them. This CDR3 region has 11 residues. CDR3 DNA: TGCAGTGCTAGCTCCCGGGACCCGCAGTTCTTC. Its protein is CSASSRDPQFF.

This clonotype was found many times. This rearrangement joins TRBV12-3 or TRBV12-4 to TRBJ1-1; 7 bases map to TRBD1. The CDR3 loop spans 13 amino acids. V gave up 6 bases and J gave up 3 bases; unmatched junction bases: 4. In DNA form, the CDR3 reads TGTGCCAGCAGGGGACAGTTTGACACTGAAGCTTTCTTT. Translated: CASRGQFDTEAFF.

This clonotype showed up many times. The V and J genes are TRBV28 and TRBJ2-3, with TRBD2 matching 13 bases. CDR3 length: 17 amino acids. The V and J ends lost 6 bases and 0 bases, in that order; junction bases with no gene match: 6. CDR1 is MDHEN and CDR2 is SYDVKM in the germline V gene. The DNA for the CDR3 is TGTGCCAGCAGCCCCGGGACTAGCGGGGTTAGCACAGATACGCAGTATTTT. This encodes CASSPGTSGVSTDTQYF.

This clonotype was counted at least ten times. This chain connects TRBV18 to TRBJ2-5; TRBD2 is a possible D gene (6 bases). The CDR3 sequence is 14 residues long. Germline V gives CDR1 KGHSH, CDR2 LQKENI. V lost 4 bases to trimming and J lost 1 base, with 10 bases between them. The DNA of the CDR3 is TGTGCCAGCTCACGACTAGTGATCCAAGAGACCCAGTACTTC. Amino acids: CASSRLVIQETQYF.

The chain is built from TRBV7-2 and TRBJ2-7, with 16 nucleotides matching TRBD2. The ends lost 6 bases at V and 0 bases at J; junction bases unmatched: 11. Germline lookup yields CDR1 SGHTA and CDR2 FQGNSA. The CDR3 runs 19 residues. CDR3 DNA sequence: TGTGCCAGCAGATCTCCACCGGGACTAGCGGGAGGGTTCTCCTACGAGCAGTACTTC. This sequence encodes CASRSPPGLAGGFSYEQYF. The full variable domain, in which reference TRBV7-2 and TRBJ2-7 provide the parts outside the CDR3, is GAGVSQSPSNKVTEKGKDVELRCDPISGHTALYWYRQSLGQGLEFLIYFQGNSAPDKSGLPSDRFSAERTGGSVSTLTIQRTQQEDSAVYLCASRSPPGLAGGFSYEQYFGPGTRLTVT.

This clonotype occurred a few times. The rearrangement joins TRBV5-6 to TRBJ2-3, with a tentative D call TRBD2 (6 bases). The germline V gene encodes CDR1 SGHDT and CDR2 YYEEEE. There are 13 residues in the CDR3. V was pared by 4 bases and J by 5 bases, with 11 bases between. The CDR3 spells CASSLLARDTQYF. CDR3 sequence (DNA): TGTGCCAGCAGCCTACTAGCCCGAGATACGCAGTATTTT.

V gene TRBV11-1 combines with J gene TRBJ1-2; perhaps TRBD1 as D (5 bases). The CDR3 sequence is 16 residues long. Germline-derived CDR1 and CDR2 are SGHAT and FQDESV (reference sequence). V lost 1 base and J lost 6, with 18 bases in between. CDR3 loop: CASSLEGWGSMDGYTF. Here the CDR3 DNA reads TGTGCCAGCAGCTTAGAAGGTTGGGGCTCCATGGATGGCTACACCTTC.

The chain joins TRBV4-1 to TRBJ1-1, with TRBD1 matching 7 bases. The CDR3 is made up of 15 amino acids. Looked up from germline, CDR1 is MGHRA and CDR2 is YSYEKL. J was trimmed by 3 bases and V by 2 bases; bases with no gene match: 6. This chain's CDR3 is CASSQRPRGDTEAFF. The CDR3 coding sequence is TGCGCCAGCAGCCAACGTCCCAGGGGGGACACTGAAGCTTTCTTT.